The 10 T cell receptor beta chains listed next were all sequenced from one sample in a study of T cell repertoires in cytomegalovirus infection. TCRdb re-derived calls from the reads in MiXCR, one entry per CDR3 protein. The data contain a few hundred thousand distinct CDR3 sequences, roughly 25% of them singletons. These receptors' targets are unknown. The sample in question was cultured PBMCs, obtained from culture after CMV antigen stimulation. These receptors originate from a human donor in good health (CMV status not recorded). Some clones in this sample may be carry-over from other donors' samples.

The chain carries TRBV6-6 and TRBJ1-5; D is ambiguous. CDR1 is MNHNY, CDR2 SVGAGI, per germline (reference sequence). V gave up 5 bases and J gave up 7 bases, with 9 bases separating them. The CDR3 totals 12 residues. As DNA, the CDR3 is TGTGCCAGCAGTGGCCACAAGCAGCCCCAGCATTTT. Protein sequence: CASSGHKQPQHF.

This clonotype was counted between two and nine times. This sequence joins TRBV5-1 and TRBJ1-1; TRBD1 matches at 8 bases. CDR1 SGHRS and CDR2 YFSETQ come from the germline V gene. The CDR3 spans 19 residues. The junction had 25 bases not matched to a gene; V was cut back by 6 bases and J by 6 bases. The CDR3 nucleotides read TGCGCCAGCACCCCCACACTATCTTCAGGGGGCCTGGGACGTTCTGAAGCTTTCTTT. It specifies CASTPTLSSGGLGRSEAFF.

The V gene is TRBV20-1, the J gene TRBJ2-3; 8 nucleotides line up with TRBD2. J lost 0 bases, V lost 4 bases, and 12 bases had no gene match. The CDR3 sequence is 17 residues long. The germline gives CDR1 DFQATT, CDR2 SNEGSKA (reference sequence). The chain's CDR3 is CSATRLGSGDSTDTQYF. In DNA, the CDR3 is TGCAGTGCTACCCGGTTGGGTAGCGGGGATAGCACAGATACGCAGTATTTT.

This clonotype has at least ten counts. The V and J genes are TRBV7-2 and TRBJ2-2; D is uncertain. CDR1 is SGHTA, CDR2 FQGNSA, per germline. The germline V and J ends were trimmed by 5 bases and 6 bases, with 7 bases remaining between them. The CDR3 consists of 12 residues. CDR3 residues: CASSRWAGELFF. CDR3 nucleotides: TGTGCCAGCAGCAGGTGGGCCGGGGAGCTGTTTTTT. Complete variable domain (other parts from reference TRBV7-2 and TRBJ2-2): GAGVSQSPSNKVTEKGKDVELRCDPISGHTALYWYRQSLGQGLEFLIYFQGNSAPDKSGLPSDRFSAERTGGSVSTLTIQRTQQEDSAVYLCASSRWAGELFFGEGSRLTVL.

The chain is built from TRBV20-1 and TRBJ2-7; D might be TRBD2 (6 bases). This CDR3 spans 15 amino acids. V lost 1 base and J 5 bases, leaving 18 bases between the germline ends. Germline V CDR1 and CDR2: DFQATT, SNEGSKA (reference sequence). The CDR3: CSARVPEGGADEQYF. The CDR3 region has the DNA TGCAGTGCTAGAGTTCCGGAGGGAGGTGCGGACGAGCAGTACTTC.

The genes are TRBV4-3 and TRBJ2-1, with D hard to call. Trimming took off 0 bases at V and 4 bases at J, with 7 bases between the two ends. Germline CDR1 and CDR2: LGHNA and YSLEER. The CDR3 covers 14 residues. This CDR3 is CASSQEMRYNEQFF. As DNA, the CDR3 is TGCGCCAGCAGCCAAGAGATGAGGTACAATGAGCAGTTCTTC.

This clonotype has only a few counts. V is TRBV4-3 and J is TRBJ2-3, with D tentatively TRBD1 or TRBD2 (5 bases each). The CDR3 is 18 amino acids. V dropped 0 bases and J dropped 0 bases, with 16 bases sitting between them. The germline CDR1 and CDR2 sequences are LGHNA and YSLEER. CDR3 protein: CASSQDLVPGTSTDTQYF. CDR3 in DNA: TGCGCCAGCAGCCAAGATTTAGTACCCGGGACCAGCACAGATACGCAGTATTTT.

This clonotype was seen only a few times. The chain couples TRBV4-1 to TRBJ2-1; TRBD2 agrees at 13 bases. From germline, CDR1 is MGHRA and CDR2 YSYEKL. This CDR3 has 16 residues. Germline trimming cut 2 bases from V and 7 bases from J; bases unmatched to any gene: 5. CDR3 nucleotide sequence: TGCGCCAGCAGCCAACTTGGACTAGCGGGAGTTAATGAGCAGTTCTTC. Translation gives CASSQLGLAGVNEQFF.

The gene calls are TRBV29-1 and TRBJ2-5; TRBD1 aligns across 9 bases. Per the germline V gene, CDR1 is SQVTM and CDR2 is ANQGSEA. V trimming: 6 bases; J trimming: 3 bases; junction bases outside the gene matches: 8. The CDR3 length is 14 residues. The CDR3 reads CSVAQTGGKETQYF. The CDR3 bases are TGCAGCGTCGCACAGACAGGGGGTAAAGAGACCCAGTACTTC.

The V call is TRBV11-3, the J call TRBJ2-1; tentative D call: TRBD2 (5 bases). This CDR3 comprises 14 residues. Germline loops: CDR1 SGHNT, CDR2 YENEEA. V was cut by 5 bases and J by 9 bases, with 17 bases left in between. CDR3 nucleotides: TGTGCCAGCAGCGTCGGACTTTCTCAGCCTGAGCAGTTCTTC. Translation gives CASSVGLSQPEQFF.